This TCR beta chain was sequenced during a study of cytomegalovirus exposure and HLA in healthy donors. Note on this clone: The antigen is unknown.

The PCR had 60 Vbeta and 13 Jbeta primers. TCRdb's copy holds only in-frame clones and misses some; the assay was immunoSEQ multiplex PCR. The table records about 120,000 clones, approximately 70% of them present only once. V lost 0 bases and J lost 7, with 9 bases in between. CDR1 and CDR2 from the germline V gene are SGHVS and FNYEAQ. This CDR3 is built from 13 residues. Study findings and constraints: In a later analysis, TCR beta V- and J-gene trimming was associated with a missense DCLRE1C variant.

The chain employs TRBV7-6 and TRBJ1-1; D uncertain. The sequenced sample consisted of PBMCs. This TCR was sampled from a woman aged 25-40 years in good health and CMV-seronegative. Here the CDR3 reads CASSLATQFEAFF. CDR3 coding DNA: TGTGCCAGCAGCTTAGCCACCCAGTTTGAAGCTTTCTTT.